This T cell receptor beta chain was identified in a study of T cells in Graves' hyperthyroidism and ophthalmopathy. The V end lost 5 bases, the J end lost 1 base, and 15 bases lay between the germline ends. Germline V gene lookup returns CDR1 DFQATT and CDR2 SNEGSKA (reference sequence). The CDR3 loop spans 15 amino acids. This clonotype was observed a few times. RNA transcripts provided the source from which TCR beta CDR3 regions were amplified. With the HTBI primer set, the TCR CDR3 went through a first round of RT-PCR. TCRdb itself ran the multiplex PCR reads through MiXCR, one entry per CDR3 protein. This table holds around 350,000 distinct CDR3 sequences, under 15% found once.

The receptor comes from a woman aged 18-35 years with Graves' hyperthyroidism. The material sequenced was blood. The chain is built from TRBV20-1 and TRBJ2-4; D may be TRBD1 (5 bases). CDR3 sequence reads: CSAREAGWAKNIQYF. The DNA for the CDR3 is TGCAGTGCTCGTGAAGCAGGGTGGGCCAAAAACATTCAGTACTTC.